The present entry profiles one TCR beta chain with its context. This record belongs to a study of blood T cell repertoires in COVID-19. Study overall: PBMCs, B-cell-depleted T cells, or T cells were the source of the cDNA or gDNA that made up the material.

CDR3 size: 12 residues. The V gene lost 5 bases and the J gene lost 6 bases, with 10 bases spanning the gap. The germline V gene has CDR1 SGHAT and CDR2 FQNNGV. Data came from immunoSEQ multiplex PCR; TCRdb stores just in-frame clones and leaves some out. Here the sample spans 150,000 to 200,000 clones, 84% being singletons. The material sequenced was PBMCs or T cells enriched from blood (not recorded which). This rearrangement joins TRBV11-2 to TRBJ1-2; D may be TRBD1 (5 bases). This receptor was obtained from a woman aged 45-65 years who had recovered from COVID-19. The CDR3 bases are TGTGCCAGCAGCCGGTCAGGGAATGGCTACACCTTC. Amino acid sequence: CASSRSGNGYTF.